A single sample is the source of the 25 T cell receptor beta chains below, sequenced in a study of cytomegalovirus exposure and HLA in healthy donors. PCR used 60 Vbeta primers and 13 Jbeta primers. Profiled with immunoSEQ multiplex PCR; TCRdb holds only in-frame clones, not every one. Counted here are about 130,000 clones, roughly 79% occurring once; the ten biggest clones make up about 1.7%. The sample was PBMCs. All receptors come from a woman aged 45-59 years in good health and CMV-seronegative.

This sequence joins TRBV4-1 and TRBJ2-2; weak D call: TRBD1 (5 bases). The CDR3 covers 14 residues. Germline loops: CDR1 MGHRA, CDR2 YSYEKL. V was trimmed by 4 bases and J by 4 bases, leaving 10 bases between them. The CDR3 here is CASSRTQGTGELFF. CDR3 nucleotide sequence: TGCGCCAGCAGCCGGACCCAGGGCACCGGGGAGCTGTTTTTT.

Here the CDR3 DNA reads TGTGCCAGCAGCCCCCGGGCGATGACAGGGGCTATCCAAGAGACCCAGTACTTC. Amino acids: CASSPRAMTGAIQETQYF. The chain recombines TRBV7-3 with TRBJ2-5, with 8 nucleotides matching TRBD1. CDR3 length: 18 residues. V shed 5 bases, J shed 1 base, and the junction held 15 bases outside the gene matches. CDR1 is SGHTA, CDR2 FQGTGA, per germline. The variable domain in full, with the rest retrieved from reference TRBV7-3 and TRBJ2-5, is GAGVSQTPSNKVTEKGKYVELRCDPISGHTALYWYRQSLGQGPEFLIYFQGTGAADDSGLPNDRFFAVRPEGSVSTLKIQRTERGDSAVYLCASSPRAMTGAIQETQYFGPGTRLLVL.

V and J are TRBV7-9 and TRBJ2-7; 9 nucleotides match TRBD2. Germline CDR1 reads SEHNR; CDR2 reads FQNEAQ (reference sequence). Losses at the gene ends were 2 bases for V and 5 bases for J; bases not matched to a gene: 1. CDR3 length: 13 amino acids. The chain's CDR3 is CASSLSGRNEQYF. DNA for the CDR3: TGTGCCAGCAGCTTAAGCGGGAGGAACGAGCAGTACTTC.

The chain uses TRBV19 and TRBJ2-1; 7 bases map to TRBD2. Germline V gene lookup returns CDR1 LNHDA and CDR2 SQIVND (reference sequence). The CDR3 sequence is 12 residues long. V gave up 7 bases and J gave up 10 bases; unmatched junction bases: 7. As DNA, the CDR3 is TGTGCCAGTACGAGTGTCGGGAGGGAGCAGTTCTTC. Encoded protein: CASTSVGREQFF.

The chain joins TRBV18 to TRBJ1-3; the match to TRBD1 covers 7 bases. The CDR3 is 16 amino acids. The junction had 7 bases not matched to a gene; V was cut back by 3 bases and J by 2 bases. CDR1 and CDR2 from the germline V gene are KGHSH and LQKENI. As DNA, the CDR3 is TGTGCCAGCTCACCCATTCCGGGGACAGCTGGAAACACCATATATTTT. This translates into CASSPIPGTAGNTIYF.

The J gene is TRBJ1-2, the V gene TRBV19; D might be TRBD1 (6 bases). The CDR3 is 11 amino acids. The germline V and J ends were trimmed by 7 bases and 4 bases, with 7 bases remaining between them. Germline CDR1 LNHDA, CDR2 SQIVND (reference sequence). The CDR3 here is CASKDSYGYTF. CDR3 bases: TGTGCCAGTAAGGACAGCTATGGCTACACCTTC. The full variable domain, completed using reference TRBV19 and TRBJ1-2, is DGGITQSPKYLFRKEGQNVTLSCEQNLNHDAMYWYRQDPGQGLRLIYYSQIVNDFQKGDIAEGYSVSREKKESFPLTVTSAQKNPTAFYLCASKDSYGYTFGSGTRLTVV.

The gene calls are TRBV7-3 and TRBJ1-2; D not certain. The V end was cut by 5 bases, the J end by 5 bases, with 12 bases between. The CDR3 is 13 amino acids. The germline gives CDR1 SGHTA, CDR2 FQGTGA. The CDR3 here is CASSPPLEYGYTF. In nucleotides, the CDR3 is TGTGCCAGCAGCCCCCCGCTGGAGTATGGCTACACCTTC.

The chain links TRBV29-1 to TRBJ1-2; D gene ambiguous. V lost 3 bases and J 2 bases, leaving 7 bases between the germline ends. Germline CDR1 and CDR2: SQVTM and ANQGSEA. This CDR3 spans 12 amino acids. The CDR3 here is CSVDYRNYGYTF. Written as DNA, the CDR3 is TGCAGCGTTGATTACAGAAACTATGGCTACACCTTC.

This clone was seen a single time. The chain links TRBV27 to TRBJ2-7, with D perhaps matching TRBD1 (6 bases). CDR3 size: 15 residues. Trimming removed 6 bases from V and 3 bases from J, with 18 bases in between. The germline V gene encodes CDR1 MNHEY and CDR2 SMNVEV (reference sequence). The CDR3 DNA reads TGTGCCAGCAGATTAACCGGGACAACAAACTACGAGCAGTACGTC. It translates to CASRLTGTTNYEQYV.

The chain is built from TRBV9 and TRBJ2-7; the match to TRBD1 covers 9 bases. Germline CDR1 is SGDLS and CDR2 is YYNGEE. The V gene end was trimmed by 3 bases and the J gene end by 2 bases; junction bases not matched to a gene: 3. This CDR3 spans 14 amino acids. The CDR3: CASSAGTGTYEQYF. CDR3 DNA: TGTGCCAGCAGCGCCGGGACAGGGACCTACGAGCAGTACTTC.

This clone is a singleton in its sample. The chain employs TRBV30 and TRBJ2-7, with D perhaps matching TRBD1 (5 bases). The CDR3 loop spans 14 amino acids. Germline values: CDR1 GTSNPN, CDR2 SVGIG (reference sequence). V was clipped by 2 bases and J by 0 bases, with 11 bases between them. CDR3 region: CAWSSQVSSYEQYF. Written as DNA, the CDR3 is TGTGCCTGGAGTTCACAGGTCAGCTCCTACGAGCAGTACTTC.

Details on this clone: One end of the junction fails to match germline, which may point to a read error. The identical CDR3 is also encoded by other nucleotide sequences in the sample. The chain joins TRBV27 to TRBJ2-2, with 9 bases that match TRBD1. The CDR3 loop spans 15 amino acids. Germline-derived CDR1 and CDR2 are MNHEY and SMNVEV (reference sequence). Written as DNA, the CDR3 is TGTGCCAGCAGTTACCCGGGACAGGGATCCGGGGAGCTATTTTTT. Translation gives CASSYPGQGSGELFF.

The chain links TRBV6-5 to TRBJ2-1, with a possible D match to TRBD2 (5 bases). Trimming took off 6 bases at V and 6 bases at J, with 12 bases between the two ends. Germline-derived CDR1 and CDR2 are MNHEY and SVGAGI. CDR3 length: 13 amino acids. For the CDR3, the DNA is TGTGCCAGCAGGTCGCGGGTCGGCAATGAGCAGTTCTTC. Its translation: CASRSRVGNEQFF.

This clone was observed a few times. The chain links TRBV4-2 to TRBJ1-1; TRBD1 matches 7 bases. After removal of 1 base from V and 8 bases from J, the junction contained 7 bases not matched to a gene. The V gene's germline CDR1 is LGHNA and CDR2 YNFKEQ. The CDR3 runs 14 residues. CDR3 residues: CASSQGQGSGEAFF. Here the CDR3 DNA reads TGTGCCAGCAGCCAAGGACAGGGCTCAGGGGAAGCTTTCTTT.

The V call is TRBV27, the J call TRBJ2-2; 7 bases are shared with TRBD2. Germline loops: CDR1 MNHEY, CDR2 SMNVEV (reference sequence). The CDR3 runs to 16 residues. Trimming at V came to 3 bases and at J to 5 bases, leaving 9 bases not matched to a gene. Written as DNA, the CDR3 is TGTGCCAGCAGTTTCCTGGGGGGGACTACGACCGGGGAGCTGTTTTTT. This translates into CASSFLGGTTTGELFF.

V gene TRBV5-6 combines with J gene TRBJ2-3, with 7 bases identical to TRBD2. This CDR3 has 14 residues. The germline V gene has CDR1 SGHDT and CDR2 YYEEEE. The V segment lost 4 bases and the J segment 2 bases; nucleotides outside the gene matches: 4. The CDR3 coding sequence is TGTGCCAGCAGCCAACTAGCGCCCACAGATACGCAGTATTTT. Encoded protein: CASSQLAPTDTQYF.

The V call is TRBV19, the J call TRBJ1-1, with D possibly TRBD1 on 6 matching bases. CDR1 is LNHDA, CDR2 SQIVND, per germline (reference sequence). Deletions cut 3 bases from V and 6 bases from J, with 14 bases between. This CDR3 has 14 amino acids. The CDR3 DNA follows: TGTGCCAGTAGTATGGGGGGGCGCACCCCTGAAGCTTTCTTT. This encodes CASSMGGRTPEAFF.

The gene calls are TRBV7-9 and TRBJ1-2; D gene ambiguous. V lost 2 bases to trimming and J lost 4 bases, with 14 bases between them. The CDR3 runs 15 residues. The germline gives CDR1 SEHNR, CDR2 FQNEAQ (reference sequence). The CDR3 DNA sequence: TGTGCCAGCAGCTTATCGGAGGCTTCGCCCTATGGCTACACCTTC. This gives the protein CASSLSEASPYGYTF.

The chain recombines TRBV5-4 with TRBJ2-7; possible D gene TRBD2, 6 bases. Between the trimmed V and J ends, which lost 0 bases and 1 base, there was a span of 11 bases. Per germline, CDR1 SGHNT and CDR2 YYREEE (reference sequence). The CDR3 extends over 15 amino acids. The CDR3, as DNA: TGTGCCAGCAGCTTGGAGGCACGGGGGTCCTACGAGCAGTACGTC. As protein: CASSLEARGSYEQYV.

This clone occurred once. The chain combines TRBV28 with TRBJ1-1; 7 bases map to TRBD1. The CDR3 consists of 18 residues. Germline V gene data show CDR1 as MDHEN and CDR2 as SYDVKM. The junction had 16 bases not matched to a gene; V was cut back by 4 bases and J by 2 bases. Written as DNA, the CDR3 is TGTGCCAGCAGTTATAGACAGGGTGTTAGAAGGAAAAACACTGAAGCTTTCTTT. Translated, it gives CASSYRQGVRRKNTEAFF.

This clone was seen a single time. CDR3 in amino acids: CSVGGTGNTIYF. CDR3 sequence (DNA): TGCAGCGTTGGAGGGACTGGAAACACCATATATTTT. The genes are TRBV29-1 and TRBJ1-3, with D unclear. The germline gives CDR1 SQVTM, CDR2 ANQGSEA. Trimming shortened V by 4 bases and J by 2 bases, and 6 bases separated the two germline ends. This CDR3 is 12 amino acids long.

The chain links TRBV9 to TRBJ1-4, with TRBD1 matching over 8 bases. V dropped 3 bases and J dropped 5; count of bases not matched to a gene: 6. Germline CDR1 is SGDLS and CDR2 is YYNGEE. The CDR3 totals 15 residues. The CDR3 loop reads CASSAEQGVNEKLFF. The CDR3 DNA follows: TGTGCCAGCAGCGCCGAACAGGGGGTGAATGAAAAACTGTTTTTT.

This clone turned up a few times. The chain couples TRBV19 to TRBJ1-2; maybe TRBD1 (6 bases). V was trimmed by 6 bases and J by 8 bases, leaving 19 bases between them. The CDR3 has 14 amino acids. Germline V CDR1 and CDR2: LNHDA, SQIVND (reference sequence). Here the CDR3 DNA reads TGTGCCAGTAGCCCGGACAGCCCACGGTGGGGCTACACCTTC. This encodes CASSPDSPRWGYTF.

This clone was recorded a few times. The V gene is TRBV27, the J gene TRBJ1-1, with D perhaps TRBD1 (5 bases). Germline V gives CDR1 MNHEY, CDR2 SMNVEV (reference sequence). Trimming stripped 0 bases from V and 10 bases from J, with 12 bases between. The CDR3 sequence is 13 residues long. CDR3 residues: CASSLSWGRGAFF. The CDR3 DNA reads TGTGCCAGCAGTTTATCGTGGGGGAGGGGAGCTTTCTTT.

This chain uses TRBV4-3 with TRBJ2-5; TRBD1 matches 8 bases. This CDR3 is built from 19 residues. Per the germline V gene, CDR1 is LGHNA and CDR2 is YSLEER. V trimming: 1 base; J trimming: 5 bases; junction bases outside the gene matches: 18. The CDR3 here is CASSQVVRTGNRFRETQYF. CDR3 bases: TGCGCCAGCAGCCAAGTGGTAAGGACAGGGAATCGGTTTCGGGAGACCCAGTACTTC.